The 32 T cell receptor beta chains presented below share a single source sample, sequenced in a study of CD8 T cells in Susac syndrome. Random hexamers were used to reverse transcribe roughly 0.45 to 1 ug of RNA. TCRdb redid the calling of the immunoSEQ multiplex PCR reads with MiXCR, one entry per CDR3 protein. The repertoire holds roughly 140,000 distinct CDR3 sequences, with 95% as singletons. Sequenced input: CD4+ T cells from PBMCs. The receptors come from a human donor with Susac syndrome.

This chain joins TRBV6-6 and TRBJ1-2; a weak D match, TRBD1 (6 bases). The CDR3 runs 15 residues. Trimming pared 5 bases from V and 0 bases from J, leaving 13 bases between. CDR1 and CDR2 from the germline V gene are MNHNY and SVGAGI (reference sequence). Here the CDR3 DNA reads TGTGCCAGCAGTGGACAGCCCGGTACTAACTATGGCTACACCTTC. This codes for CASSGQPGTNYGYTF.

The CDR3 reads CASSERDRRQETQYF. Here the CDR3 DNA reads TGTGCCAGCAGCGAGCGGGACAGGAGACAAGAGACCCAGTACTTC. This chain joins TRBV9 and TRBJ2-5, with D possibly matching TRBD1 (8 bases). There are 15 residues in the CDR3. Trimming took off 3 bases at V and 2 bases at J, with 14 bases between the two ends. CDR1 and CDR2 from the germline V gene are SGDLS and YYNGEE.

This chain uses TRBV12-3 or TRBV12-4 with TRBJ1-2, with D possibly matching TRBD1 (5 bases). This CDR3 has 14 residues. V gave up 7 bases and J gave up 0 bases, with 12 bases separating them. DNA for the CDR3: TGTGCCAGCACTCTCCAGGGAGCTAACTATGGCTACACCTTC. Encoded protein: CASTLQGANYGYTF.

The chain couples TRBV9 to TRBJ2-2; 8 nucleotides line up with TRBD2. Germline assignment: CDR1 SGDLS and CDR2 YYNGEE. V lost 0 bases to trimming and J lost 1 base; unmatched junction nucleotides: 2. This CDR3 is 16 amino acids long. The CDR3 sequence: CASSVGLAGNTGELFF. The CDR3 bases are TGTGCCAGCAGCGTAGGGCTAGCGGGGAACACCGGGGAGCTGTTTTTT.

V gene TRBV10-3 combines with J gene TRBJ1-1; no reliable D call. The length of the CDR3 is 15 residues. Germline CDR1 and CDR2: ENHRY and SYGVKD. With 0 bases removed from V and 4 bases from J, the gap between germline ends came to 12 bases. The CDR3 DNA reads TGTGCCATCAGTGAGTCGAGACTAGGTGGCACTGAAGCTTTCTTT. Translated: CAISESRLGGTEAFF.

The chain employs TRBV6-2 or TRBV6-3 and TRBJ2-1; D gene ambiguous. From germline, CDR1 is MNHEY and CDR2 SVGEGT. The V end was cut by 6 bases, the J end by 9 bases, with 12 bases between. The CDR3 length is 12 residues. The CDR3 spells CASSSGPPEQFF. In nucleotides, the CDR3 is TGTGCCAGCAGCTCAGGCCCTCCTGAGCAGTTCTTC.

This chain uses TRBV7-9 with TRBJ2-5, with D unclear. Trimming pared 4 bases from V and 4 bases from J, leaving 7 bases between. Germline values: CDR1 SEHNR, CDR2 FQNEAQ (reference sequence). The CDR3 spans 12 residues. This chain's CDR3 is CASSWVGETQYF. The CDR3 nucleotides read TGTGCCAGCAGCTGGGTTGGAGAGACCCAGTACTTC.

This clonotype was recorded only once. The chain joins TRBV27 to TRBJ2-1, with D perhaps TRBD1 (6 bases). Germline V gene lookup returns CDR1 MNHEY and CDR2 SMNVEV (reference sequence). The ends were cut back, 4 bases at V and 3 bases at J, with 16 bases in the middle. This CDR3 has 16 residues. CDR3 residues: CASSSLQGLGYNEQFF. CDR3 nucleotides: TGTGCCAGCAGTTCCCTTCAGGGGTTAGGCTACAATGAGCAGTTCTTC.

CDR3 coding DNA: TGTGCCAGCAGCTTTAGGAGGGGGTTGACAGATACGCAGTATTTT. Its translation is CASSFRRGLTDTQYF. The chain uses TRBV11-2 and TRBJ2-3; possibly TRBD1 or TRBD2 for D (6 bases each). This CDR3 contains 15 residues. Germline V gene data show CDR1 as SGHAT and CDR2 as FQNNGV. V dropped 3 bases and J dropped 3 bases, with 13 bases sitting between them.

The V call is TRBV23-1, the J call TRBJ1-5; a weak D match, TRBD1 (6 bases). TRBV23-1 is an ORF for which the function is uncertain. The CDR3 contains 18 residues. V gave up 0 bases and J gave up 0 bases, with 15 bases separating them. CDR3 amino acids: CASSQSQGDKHSNQPQHF. Here the CDR3 DNA reads TGCGCCAGCAGTCAATCTCAAGGGGACAAGCATAGCAATCAGCCCCAGCATTTT.

V usage is TRBV2 and J usage is TRBJ1-2, with D unclear. Trimming took 4 bases from V and 5 from J, leaving 11 bases between them. Germline-derived CDR1 and CDR2 are SNHLY and FYNNEI. The CDR3 sequence is 13 residues long. CDR3 sequence (DNA): TGTGCCAGCAGTGTTAGGTCGGATTATGGCTACACCTTC. Its protein is CASSVRSDYGYTF.

This chain joins TRBV4-2 and TRBJ2-5; D uncertain. CDR1 and CDR2 from the germline V gene are LGHNA and YNFKEQ. The CDR3 runs to 14 residues. V lost 1 base and J 4 bases, leaving 10 bases between the germline ends. The CDR3 sequence: CASSQGLSPETQYF. CDR3 DNA sequence: TGTGCCAGCAGCCAAGGACTTTCCCCAGAGACCCAGTACTTC.

V and J are TRBV29-1 and TRBJ1-1; possible D gene TRBD1, 6 bases. With 3 bases removed from V and 8 bases from J, the gap between germline ends came to 16 bases. The CDR3 has 13 amino acids. From germline, CDR1 is SQVTM and CDR2 ANQGSEA. CDR3 bases: TGCAGCGTTGATTCACAGGGATCGAGGGAAGCTTTCTTT. Translating gives CSVDSQGSREAFF.

This rearrangement joins TRBV12-3 or TRBV12-4 to TRBJ2-1, with D possibly TRBD1 on 6 matching bases. CDR3 length: 16 residues. The V end lost 5 bases, the J end lost 6 bases, and 20 bases lay between the germline ends. CDR3 bases: TGTGCCAGCAGTCTCGATACAGGGTTAGGGCGCAATGAGCAGTTCTTC. This sequence encodes CASSLDTGLGRNEQFF.

This clonotype was seen a single time. The chain joins TRBV12-3 or TRBV12-4 to TRBJ2-2; D is uncertain. The ends were cut back, 7 bases at V and 5 bases at J, with 11 bases in the middle. The CDR3 has 13 amino acids. The CDR3: CASTAARTGELFF. For the CDR3, the DNA is TGTGCCAGCACGGCGGCGAGGACCGGGGAGCTGTTTTTT.

The chain recombines TRBV7-9 with TRBJ1-5; TRBD1 aligns across 10 bases. This CDR3 region has 16 residues. The V gene's germline CDR1 is SEHNR and CDR2 FQNEAQ (reference sequence). Trimming cost V 1 base and J 4 bases; bases outside gene matches: 4. The CDR3 spells CASSLGDRGGNQPQHF. As DNA, the CDR3 is TGTGCCAGCAGCTTAGGGGACAGGGGTGGGAATCAGCCCCAGCATTTT.

The chain couples TRBV14 to TRBJ2-7, with D perhaps matching TRBD1 or TRBD2 (5 bases each). Per the germline V gene, CDR1 is SGHDN and CDR2 is FVKESK. V dropped 4 bases and J dropped 5 bases, with 21 bases sitting between them. The CDR3 totals 16 residues. CDR3 coding DNA: TGTGCCAGCAGCCCCTCCCCGGGGACGGCGCGGGACGAGCAGTACTTC. Protein sequence: CASSPSPGTARDEQYF.

The chain carries TRBV20-1 and TRBJ2-1; no clear D gene. The CDR3 covers 14 residues. Germline CDR1 is DFQATT and CDR2 is SNEGSKA (reference sequence). Trimming removed 1 base at V and 7 bases at J, with 14 bases between. The CDR3 protein is CSARGSWQENEQFF. The CDR3 coding sequence is TGCAGTGCTAGAGGATCATGGCAGGAGAATGAGCAGTTCTTC.

The chain links TRBV12-5 to TRBJ1-5; D call uncertain. The CDR3 is made up of 12 amino acids. V lost 4 bases, J lost 7 bases, and 8 bases lay in between. Per the germline V gene, CDR1 is LGHNT and CDR2 is FRNRAP. The CDR3 DNA is TGTGCTAGTGGTTCACCAAGACAGCCCCAGCATTTT. Its protein is CASGSPRQPQHF.

The rearrangement joins TRBV20-1 to TRBJ1-6; weak D call: TRBD1 (5 bases). The CDR3 spans 15 residues. The germline CDR1 and CDR2 sequences are DFQATT and SNEGSKA (reference sequence). With 0 bases removed from V and 9 bases from J, the gap between germline ends came to 15 bases. CDR3 sequence (DNA): TGCAGTGCTAGAGATACCGGGGGGGGAGGTTCACCCCTCCACTTT. This sequence encodes CSARDTGGGGSPLHF.

The rearrangement links TRBV20-1 to TRBJ1-6, with D unresolved. V was cut by 1 base and J by 13 bases, with 17 bases left in between. CDR1 and CDR2 (germline): DFQATT, SNEGSKA (reference sequence). The CDR3 is made up of 14 amino acids. CDR3 region: CSARVERMHSPLHF. The CDR3, as DNA: TGCAGTGCTAGAGTCGAGCGGATGCACTCTCCCCTCCACTTT.

This chain connects TRBV29-1 to TRBJ2-3, with a possible D match to TRBD2 (6 bases). Germline V gives CDR1 SQVTM, CDR2 ANQGSEA. Trimming left V 0 bases short and J 5 bases short, with 24 bases between. This CDR3 has 18 residues. The CDR3 coding sequence is TGCAGCGTTGAAGATCCGAGTTCGTTGCGGGGAGCGGGAGATACGCAGTATTTT. Amino acid sequence: CSVEDPSSLRGAGDTQYF.

The CDR3 protein is CASHTRKNTEAFF. CDR3 nucleotides: TGTGCCAGCCACACAAGGAAGAACACTGAAGCTTTCTTT. The chain employs TRBV5-4 and TRBJ1-1; D uncertain. CDR3 length: 13 residues. Germline values: CDR1 SGHNT, CDR2 YYREEE (reference sequence). Trimming cost V 7 bases and J 1 base, with 11 bases left between them.

This clonotype was observed a handful of times. This chain links TRBV5-4 with TRBJ1-1; 7 bases map to TRBD1. The CDR3 is made up of 14 amino acids. Germline trimming cut 4 bases from V and 1 base from J; bases unmatched to any gene: 4. Germline V lookup: CDR1 SGHNT, CDR2 YYREEE (reference sequence). DNA of the CDR3: TGTGCCAGCAGCCCGCGGACAGGGAACACTGAAGCTTTCTTT. This encodes CASSPRTGNTEAFF. The whole variable domain, remainder taken from reference TRBV5-4 and TRBJ1-1, is ETGVTQSPTHLIKTRGQQVTLRCSSQSGHNTVSWYQQALGQGPQFIFQYYREEENGRGNFPPRFSGLQFPNYSSELNVNALELDDSALYLCASSPRTGNTEAFFGQGTRLTVV.

This chain joins TRBV20-1 and TRBJ1-5; D uncertain. The CDR3 has 12 residues. The V and J ends lost 6 bases and 7 bases respectively, with 13 bases between them. The germline gives CDR1 DFQATT, CDR2 SNEGSKA (reference sequence). The CDR3, as DNA: TGCAGTGCCGCACCCCCTAAGCAGCCCCAGCATTTT. Encoded protein: CSAAPPKQPQHF.

This clonotype was seen a single time. The chain joins TRBV6-2 or TRBV6-3 to TRBJ1-2; D is possibly TRBD1 (6 bases). The CDR3 totals 16 residues. The germline CDR1 and CDR2 sequences are MNHEY and SVGEGT. V was cut by 4 bases and J by 6 bases, with 21 bases left in between. DNA of the CDR3: TGTGCCAGCAGTTCCCTACAGGGAGTGGATTGGAATGGCTACACCTTC. Translated: CASSSLQGVDWNGYTF.

The chain combines TRBV20-1 with TRBJ2-4, with 10 bases lining up with TRBD2. V trimming: 0 bases; J trimming: 0 bases; junction bases outside the gene matches: 5. The germline gives CDR1 DFQATT, CDR2 SNEGSKA (reference sequence). The CDR3 runs to 17 residues. CDR3 in DNA: TGCAGTGCTAGAGATAGCGGGGGGACCTTAGCCAAAAACATTCAGTACTTC. This gives the protein CSARDSGGTLAKNIQYF.

The chain couples TRBV5-1 to TRBJ2-3; D gene ambiguous. This CDR3 spans 14 amino acids. The germline CDR1 and CDR2 sequences are SGHRS and YFSETQ. V was pared by 3 bases and J by 5 bases, with 13 bases between. CDR3 loop: CASSSLQLGDTQYF. The CDR3 DNA reads TGCGCCAGCAGCTCGTTGCAACTCGGAGATACGCAGTATTTT.

This clonotype was found once. The genes are TRBV27 and TRBJ1-2; 7 bases agree with TRBD1. Germline CDR1 and CDR2: MNHEY and SMNVEV (reference sequence). The CDR3 is 13 amino acids. The junction had 6 bases not matched to a gene; V was cut back by 8 bases and J by 3 bases. CDR3 nucleotide sequence: TGTGCCAGCCAAAGACAGGGCGACTATGGCTACACCTTC. Translation gives CASQRQGDYGYTF.

This chain uses TRBV3-1 with TRBJ2-7, with 9 bases identical to TRBD1. This CDR3 region has 15 residues. V lost 3 bases to trimming and J lost 4 bases; unmatched junction nucleotides: 7. Germline loops: CDR1 LGHDT, CDR2 YNNKEL (reference sequence). CDR3 residues: CASSHPDRGDYEQYF. The CDR3 DNA reads as TGTGCCAGCAGCCACCCCGACAGGGGGGATTACGAGCAGTACTTC.

The sample holds one count of this clonotype. The chain has TRBV25-1 and TRBJ1-6; 8 bases are a match to TRBD1. V was pared by 6 bases and J by 6 bases, with 4 bases of the junction left unmatched. The CDR3 loop spans 14 amino acids. The germline V gene has CDR1 MGHDK and CDR2 SYGVNS. The CDR3 DNA sequence: TGTGCCAGCAGGAGAACAGGGGGTAATTCACCCCTCCACTTT. Protein product: CASRRTGGNSPLHF.

The chain carries TRBV15 and TRBJ1-1; D is uncertain. The CDR3 runs 15 residues. Germline CDR1 reads LNHNV; CDR2 reads YYDKDF (reference sequence). V lost 0 bases, J lost 1 base, and 9 bases lay in between. The CDR3 reads CATSRDFTKNTEAFF. CDR3 bases: TGTGCCACCAGCAGAGATTTCACAAAGAACACTGAAGCTTTCTTT.